This TCR beta chain is from a study of cytomegalovirus exposure and HLA in healthy donors. Study results and limitations: Most TCR sequences were uncommon, yet certain public TCRs appeared in many donors. Researchers reported in a later analysis that a missense DCLRE1C variant was tied to TCR beta V- and J-gene trimming.

There are 17 residues in the CDR3. Germline CDR1 and CDR2: MDHEN and SYDVKM. With respect to this clone: Its antigen is currently unknown. A junction boundary mismatches the germline segment, possibly from a read error. Other DNA sequences in the same sample also yield this CDR3.

The PCR made use of 60 Vbeta and 13 Jbeta primers. Profiling relied on immunoSEQ multiplex PCR, and the TCRdb table lists in-frame clones only, not all of them. The sample includes 150,000 to 200,000 clones, around 70% seen only once; the top ten take around 3%. This clonotype was obtained from a male donor in good health and CMV-seronegative. V usage is TRBV28 and J usage is TRBJ1-5, with 7 bases identical to TRBD1. Material: PBMCs. The CDR3 loop is CAISFPTGPFINQPQHF. CDR3 coding DNA: TGTGCCATCAGTTTCCCGACAGGGCCTTTCATCAATCAGCCCCAGCATTTT.